This passage covers 4 T cell receptor beta chains from one sample sequenced in a study of blood T cell repertoires in COVID-19. Data came from immunoSEQ multiplex PCR; TCRdb stores just in-frame clones and leaves some out. The sample shows a few hundred thousand clones, 85% to 90% of them seen only once. The specimen was PBMCs or T cells enriched from blood (not recorded which). The receptors were sampled from a man between 35 and 55 years old who had recovered from COVID-19.

The rearrangement links TRBV4-1 to TRBJ2-7; 9 bases line up with TRBD1. V was pared by 5 bases and J by 5 bases, with 7 bases of the junction left unmatched. Germline lookup yields CDR1 MGHRA and CDR2 YSYEKL. The CDR3 has 14 amino acids. The CDR3 spells CASSSGQGHNEQYF. The CDR3 nucleotides are TGCGCCAGCAGCTCAGGACAGGGGCACAACGAGCAGTACTTC.

The CDR3 bases are TGTGCCAGCAGTTTAAGGGGCGTGGGCGGGGCCGAAGAGACCCAGTACTTC. This translates into CASSLRGVGGAEETQYF. The chain carries TRBV27 and TRBJ2-5; D perhaps matches TRBD2 (6 bases). The CDR3 consists of 17 residues. CDR1 MNHEY and CDR2 SMNVEV come from the germline V gene (reference sequence). Trimming cost V 2 bases and J 3 bases, with 19 bases left between them.

This clone was recorded once. The chain recombines TRBV5-1 with TRBJ2-5; a possible D gene is TRBD1 (5 bases). Per the germline V gene, CDR1 is SGHRS and CDR2 is YFSETQ. The CDR3 sequence is 15 residues long. V was shortened by 0 bases and J by 3 bases, with 12 bases between the two germline ends. CDR3 DNA sequence: TGCGCCAGCAGCTTGGGGGCAGGGCTTAAAGAGACCCAGTACTTC. This encodes CASSLGAGLKETQYF.

The chain uses TRBV24-1 and TRBJ2-1, with 10 bases matching TRBD1. The germline V gene has CDR1 KGHDR and CDR2 SFDVKD. With V trimmed by 2 bases and J by 8 bases, 5 bases remained unmatched. The CDR3 runs to 15 residues. CDR3 amino acids: CATSDSGTGVDEQFF. The CDR3 DNA follows: TGTGCCACCAGTGATTCCGGGACAGGGGTGGATGAGCAGTTCTTC.